The clone carrying this T cell receptor (beta chain) was seen a few times. One entry per CDR3 protein results from TCRdb running MiXCR on the 5' RACE reads. The sample lists 150,000 to 200,000 distinct CDR3 sequences, 20% to 25% occurring once. The CDR3 has 16 amino acids. With 5 bases removed from V and 2 bases from J, the gap between germline ends came to 17 bases. CDR1 and CDR2 (germline): SGHTA, FQGNSA. This specimen comes from a study of T-cell memory formation after mild COVID-19. The TCR originated in an adult woman who had mild COVID-19 (a few samples of this study predate the infection). Cell type and time point are not known. The specimen was PBMCs or a T cell subset sorted from them (not recorded which). The chain couples TRBV7-2 to TRBJ2-3; tentative D call: TRBD2 (6 bases). CDR3 bases: TGTGCCAGCAGCCCCGCTTTGGGGGGAACCACAGATACGCAGTATTTT. This gives the protein CASSPALGGTTDTQYF.